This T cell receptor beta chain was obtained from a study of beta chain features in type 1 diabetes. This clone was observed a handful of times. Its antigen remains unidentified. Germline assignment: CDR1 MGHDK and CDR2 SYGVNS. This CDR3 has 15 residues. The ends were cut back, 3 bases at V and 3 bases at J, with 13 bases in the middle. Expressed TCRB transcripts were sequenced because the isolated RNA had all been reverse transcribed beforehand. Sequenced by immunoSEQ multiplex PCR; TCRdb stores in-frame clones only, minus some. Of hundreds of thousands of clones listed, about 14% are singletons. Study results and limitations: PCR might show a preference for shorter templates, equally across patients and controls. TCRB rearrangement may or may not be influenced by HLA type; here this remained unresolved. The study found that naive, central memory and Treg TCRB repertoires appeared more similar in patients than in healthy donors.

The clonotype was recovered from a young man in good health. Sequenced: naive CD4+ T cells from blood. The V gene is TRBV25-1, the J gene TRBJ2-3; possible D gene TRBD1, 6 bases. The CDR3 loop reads CASSDVQGGTDTQYF. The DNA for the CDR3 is TGTGCCAGCAGTGATGTACAGGGCGGGACAGATACGCAGTATTTT.